Below are 21 T cell receptor beta chains sequenced from a single sample in a study of blood T cell repertoires in COVID-19. Libraries were prepared by immunoSEQ multiplex PCR; TCRdb keeps only in-frame clonotypes and omits some of them. The data contain roughly 250,000 clones, more than 75% of them seen just once; the ten biggest clones take up around 12%. What was sequenced was peripheral blood. The receptors come from a woman aged 55-75 years with active or convalescent COVID-19.

V usage is TRBV7-8 and J usage is TRBJ1-3; D is possibly TRBD1 (5 bases). Germline V gene lookup returns CDR1 SGHVS and CDR2 FQNEAQ. V was clipped by 4 bases and J by 0 bases, with 19 bases between them. The CDR3 contains 18 residues. The CDR3 nucleotides read TGTGCCAGCAGCTCGGAGGGGACGGCCCTTCGCTCTGGAAACACCATATATTTT. Amino acid sequence: CASSSEGTALRSGNTIYF.

The chain employs TRBV7-9 and TRBJ2-2; D might be TRBD2 (7 bases). This CDR3 has 17 amino acids. Germline CDR1 is SEHNR and CDR2 is FQNEAQ (reference sequence). V was shortened by 5 bases and J by 0 bases, with 16 bases between the two germline ends. In DNA form, the CDR3 reads TGTGCCAGCAGCGCGGGGGCGGGGGAGCCGAACACCGGGGAGCTGTTTTTT. It codes for CASSAGAGEPNTGELFF.

This clone was observed once. The chain recombines TRBV6-6 with TRBJ1-1; D might be TRBD1 (6 bases). The CDR3 length is 15 residues. From germline, CDR1 is MNHNY and CDR2 SVGAGI (reference sequence). Trimming pared 6 bases from V and 1 base from J, leaving 15 bases between. This CDR3 is CASSRIGQTNTEAFF. CDR3 nucleotide sequence: TGTGCCAGCAGCCGCATAGGACAGACGAACACTGAAGCTTTCTTT.

This chain uses TRBV6-2 or TRBV6-3 with TRBJ1-5; D unclear. The CDR3 spans 15 residues. CDR1 and CDR2 (germline): MNHEY, SVGEGT. V was clipped by 2 bases and J by 0 bases, with 8 bases between them. The DNA of the CDR3 is TGTGCCAGCAGTTACACGGGTTATAGCAATCAGCCCCAGCATTTT. This sequence encodes CASSYTGYSNQPQHF.

This chain uses TRBV7-6 with TRBJ1-1; D ambiguous. V lost 2 bases and J 2 bases, leaving 6 bases between the germline ends. Germline CDR1 and CDR2: SGHVS and FNYEAQ. The length of the CDR3 is 13 residues. CDR3 nucleotides: TGTGCCAGCAGCTTAAACAGCAACACTGAAGCTTTCTTT. Protein sequence: CASSLNSNTEAFF.

The V gene is TRBV5-1, the J gene TRBJ2-7; 10 bases match TRBD2. Germline V gene sequence: CDR1 SGHRS, CDR2 YFSETQ. Trimming removed 0 bases from V and 6 bases from J; junction bases left unmatched: 6. The CDR3 covers 15 residues. The chain's CDR3 is CASSLVRGLAIEQYF. The CDR3 DNA sequence: TGCGCCAGCAGCTTGGTCCGGGGACTAGCGATCGAGCAGTACTTC.

The chain employs TRBV7-3 and TRBJ1-6; D remains unclear. V was shortened by 3 bases and J by 5 bases, with 14 bases between the two germline ends. The length of the CDR3 is 16 residues. The germline gives CDR1 SGHTA, CDR2 FQGTGA. CDR3 sequence: CASSLQTRGHNSPLHF. The CDR3 region has the DNA TGTGCCAGCAGCTTGCAGACCCGAGGCCATAATTCACCCCTCCACTTT.

The chain combines TRBV5-1 with TRBJ2-5, with TRBD2 matching 7 bases. This CDR3 region has 16 residues. CDR1 is SGHRS and CDR2 is YFSETQ in the germline V gene. With V trimmed by 4 bases and J by 0 bases, 9 bases remained unmatched. CDR3 sequence reads: CASSPDRDYYQETQYF. CDR3 bases: TGCGCCAGCAGCCCGGACCGGGACTACTACCAAGAGACCCAGTACTTC.

The V call is TRBV25-1, the J call TRBJ1-5, with D possibly matching TRBD1 (6 bases). Germline CDR1 and CDR2: MGHDK and SYGVNS. The CDR3 runs to 17 residues. The V end was cut by 4 bases, the J end by 0 bases, with 16 bases between. The CDR3 is CASSATGRGPSNQPQHF. The CDR3 DNA reads as TGTGCCAGCAGTGCCACGGGCAGGGGACCTAGCAATCAGCCCCAGCATTTT.

J is TRBJ1-6 and V is TRBV18; D is ambiguous. Germline values: CDR1 KGHSH, CDR2 LQKENI. The CDR3 extends over 18 amino acids. Trimming pared 2 bases from V and 0 bases from J, leaving 14 bases between. The CDR3 is CASSPMSAASSYNSPLHF. For the CDR3, the DNA is TGTGCCAGCTCACCAATGAGCGCCGCCAGCTCCTATAATTCACCCCTCCACTTT. Based on the CDR3 plus reference TRBV18 and TRBJ1-6, the full variable domain is NAGVMQNPRHLVRRRGQEARLRCSPMKGHSHVYWYRQLPEEGLKFMVYLQKENIIDESGMPKERFSAEFPKEGPSILRIQQVVRGDSAAYFCASSPMSAASSYNSPLHFGNGTRLTVT.

Only one count was recorded for this clone. This sequence joins TRBV5-5 and TRBJ1-2, with 8 bases identical to TRBD1. V trimming: 0 bases; J trimming: 4 bases; junction bases outside the gene matches: 8. Germline V gene sequence: CDR1 SGHKS, CDR2 YYEKEE (reference sequence). This CDR3 spans 16 amino acids. CDR3 sequence: CASSLELQGASYGYTF. The CDR3 nucleotides are TGTGCCAGCAGCTTGGAGCTCCAGGGGGCCAGCTATGGCTACACCTTC.

The rearrangement uses TRBV6-5 and TRBJ2-7; TRBD1 is a possible D gene (6 bases). Trimming took 0 bases from V and 0 from J, leaving 12 bases between them. This CDR3 has 16 amino acids. The germline gives CDR1 MNHEY, CDR2 SVGAGI. CDR3 nucleotide sequence: TGTGCCAGCAGTTACTCGACAGGCGCCAGCTCCTACGAGCAGTACTTC. Protein sequence: CASSYSTGASSYEQYF.

This chain links TRBV19 with TRBJ1-3; D gene unclear. The germline CDR1 and CDR2 sequences are LNHDA and SQIVND (reference sequence). V was shortened by 7 bases and J by 3 bases, with 10 bases between the two germline ends. This CDR3 contains 13 residues. The CDR3 DNA is TGTGCCAGTACCCCGGGTTATGGAAACACCATATATTTT. Its protein is CASTPGYGNTIYF.

The chain joins TRBV7-2 to TRBJ1-4; D might be TRBD1 (5 bases). Trimming took off 5 bases at V and 7 bases at J, with 14 bases between the two ends. Germline values: CDR1 SGHTA, CDR2 FQGNSA. The CDR3 has 14 residues. CDR3 region: CASSLLGRGEKLFF. The CDR3 nucleotides are TGTGCCAGCAGCCTCTTGGGGCGGGGTGAAAAACTGTTTTTT.

V is TRBV27 and J is TRBJ2-5; 10 bases line up with TRBD2. The germline CDR1 and CDR2 sequences are MNHEY and SMNVEV (reference sequence). The CDR3 totals 15 residues. Trimming at V came to 5 bases and at J to 9 bases, leaving 12 bases not matched to a gene. In DNA form, the CDR3 reads TGTGCCAGCAGTCCCCGTGGGAGCGGGGGGGTCCCCCAGTACTTC. Protein sequence: CASSPRGSGGVPQYF.

This sequence joins TRBV3-1 (or the pseudogene TRBV3-2) and TRBJ1-4, with D possibly being TRBD1 (6 bases). The germline V gene encodes CDR1 LGHDT and CDR2 YNNKEL (reference sequence). The length of the CDR3 is 16 residues. Deletions cut 1 base from V and 8 bases from J, with 17 bases between. CDR3 DNA: TGTGCCAGCAGCCAAGTTGCAGGGGCAGTTATGGAAAAACTGTTTTTT. Its protein is CASSQVAGAVMEKLFF.

J is TRBJ1-1 and V is TRBV6-5, with TRBD1 matching 7 bases. The germline V gene has CDR1 MNHEY and CDR2 SVGAGI. The ends lost 5 bases at V and 1 base at J; junction bases unmatched: 7. The CDR3 totals 15 residues. The CDR3 nucleotides read TGTGCCAGCAGTCGCCGACAGGGATGGAACACTGAAGCTTTCTTT. Translated, it gives CASSRRQGWNTEAFF.

This chain joins TRBV27 and TRBJ1-2, with a weak D call TRBD1 (6 bases). CDR1 MNHEY and CDR2 SMNVEV come from the germline V gene (reference sequence). V shed 7 bases and J shed 4 bases, with 16 bases lying between them. This CDR3 region has 14 residues. CDR3 sequence reads: CASTSGTTSYGYTF. CDR3 nucleotides: TGTGCCAGCACCTCAGGGACAACGAGCTATGGCTACACCTTC.

Only a few counts were recorded for this clone. This chain connects TRBV19 to TRBJ1-2; D call uncertain. From germline, CDR1 is LNHDA and CDR2 SQIVND (reference sequence). Between the trimmed V and J ends, which lost 7 bases and 7 bases, there was a span of 19 bases. CDR3 length: 14 residues. The CDR3 coding sequence is TGTGCCAGTACCTATCGGCGGGGTGCTTTTGGCTACACCTTC. Protein sequence: CASTYRRGAFGYTF.

The chain combines TRBV7-2 with TRBJ1-1, with D maybe TRBD1 (5 bases). The CDR3 spans 13 residues. Trimming cost V 3 bases and J 1 base, with 6 bases left between them. Germline CDR1 reads SGHTA; CDR2 reads FQGNSA. Here the CDR3 DNA reads TGTGCCAGCAGCTTTAGGGGGAACACTGAAGCTTTCTTT. It codes for CASSFRGNTEAFF.

The chain is built from TRBV20-1 and TRBJ1-6; D gene uncertain. The CDR3 loop spans 11 amino acids. Germline CDR1 DFQATT, CDR2 SNEGSKA (reference sequence). Trimming pared 0 bases from V and 13 bases from J, leaving 7 bases between. The CDR3 region is CSARDRLPLHF. CDR3 coding DNA: TGCAGTGCTAGAGATCGGTTGCCCCTCCACTTT.